This entry is about one TCR beta chain. The repertoire was sequenced with immunoSEQ multiplex PCR; TCRdb's copy has only in-frame clones and lacks some. Here the sample spans around 450,000 clones, nearly 90% being singletons. This sample stems from a study of Ad26.COV2.S vaccination and SARS-CoV-2 variants. On the study more broadly: Participant was drawn from the COV1001 Ad26.COV2.S trial arm.

Treatment given: some 19 received Ad26.COV2.S at low or high dose, single or two shots; roughly five received placebo; per-sample allocation not given. Sampling took place 63 days after the first vaccine or placebo injection. V was trimmed by 3 bases and J by 8 bases, leaving 10 bases between them. Germline CDR1 reads SEHNR; CDR2 reads FQNEAQ (reference sequence). The CDR3 covers 12 residues. Sequences were derived from peripheral blood, sampled in a trial of Ad26.COV2.S vaccine versus placebo. The V call is TRBV7-9, the J call TRBJ2-5, with D possibly being TRBD1 or TRBD2 (5 bases each). This receptor was taken from a person between 18 and 65 years old who received the Ad26.COV2.S COVID-19 vaccine or a placebo. CDR3 bases: TGTGCCAGCAGCTTGGGGGAGCGCACCCAGTACTTC. It yields the protein CASSLGERTQYF.